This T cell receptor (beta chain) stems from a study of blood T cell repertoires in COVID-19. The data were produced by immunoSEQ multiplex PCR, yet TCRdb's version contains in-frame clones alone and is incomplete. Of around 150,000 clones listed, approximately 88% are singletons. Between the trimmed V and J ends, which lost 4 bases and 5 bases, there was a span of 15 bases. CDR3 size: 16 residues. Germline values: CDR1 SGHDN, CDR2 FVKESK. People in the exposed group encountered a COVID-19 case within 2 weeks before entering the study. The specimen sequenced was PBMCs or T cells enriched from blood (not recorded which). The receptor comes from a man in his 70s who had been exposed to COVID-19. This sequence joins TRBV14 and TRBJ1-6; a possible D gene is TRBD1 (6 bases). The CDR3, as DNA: TGTGCCAGCAGCCCGATACACCAGGGGAATAATTCACCCCTCCACTTT. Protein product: CASSPIHQGNNSPLHF. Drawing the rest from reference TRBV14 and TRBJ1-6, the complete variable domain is EAGVTQFPSHSVIEKGQTVTLRCDPISGHDNLYWYRRVMGKEIKFLLHFVKESKQDESGMPNNRFLAERTGGTYSTLKVQPAELEDSGVYFCASSPIHQGNNSPLHFGNGTRLTVT.